Presented here are 13 T cell receptor beta chains from one specimen sequenced in a study of blood T cell repertoires in COVID-19. Produced via immunoSEQ multiplex PCR; TCRdb's table is partial and in-frame only. The data contain 130,000 to 150,000 clones, around nine tenths of them singletons. The sample was peripheral blood. The receptors were sampled from a human donor in a cohort sampled during active COVID-19.

The CDR3 loop reads CASGKLGATNEKLFF. The CDR3 DNA is TGTGCCAGCGGAAAGTTAGGGGCAACTAATGAAAAACTGTTTTTT. The chain employs TRBV19 and TRBJ1-4; possible D gene TRBD1, 5 bases. Germline V gives CDR1 LNHDA, CDR2 SQIVND (reference sequence). The CDR3 runs 15 residues. The germline V and J ends were trimmed by 9 bases and 0 bases, with 14 bases remaining between them.

The J gene is TRBJ2-3, the V gene TRBV5-1; the D is unclear. The CDR3 loop spans 12 amino acids. Trimming took off 7 bases at V and 1 base at J, with 7 bases between the two ends. Germline V gene data show CDR1 as SGHRS and CDR2 as YFSETQ. CDR3 nucleotides: TGCGCCAGCTACAGCCGCACAGATACGCAGTATTTT. This encodes CASYSRTDTQYF.

This chain connects TRBV11-3 to TRBJ2-1, with 11 positions matching TRBD2. V lost 0 bases to trimming and J lost 9 bases; unmatched junction nucleotides: 7. The germline gives CDR1 SGHNT, CDR2 YENEEA. This CDR3 is built from 16 residues. The CDR3 reads CASSLDVPSGGSEQFF. The CDR3 nucleotides read TGTGCCAGCAGCTTAGATGTTCCTAGCGGGGGGTCTGAGCAGTTCTTC.

This clone showed up just once. This chain uses TRBV7-2 with TRBJ1-5; the D is unclear. CDR1 SGHTA and CDR2 FQGNSA come from the germline V gene. V lost 5 bases and J lost 0, with 8 bases in between. The CDR3 length is 14 residues. The CDR3 is CASSPTNSNQPQHF. CDR3 in DNA: TGTGCCAGCAGCCCCACTAATAGCAATCAGCCCCAGCATTTT. Based on the CDR3 plus reference TRBV7-2 and TRBJ1-5, the full variable domain is GAGVSQSPSNKVTEKGKDVELRCDPISGHTALYWYRQSLGQGLEFLIYFQGNSAPDKSGLPSDRFSAERTGGSVSTLTIQRTQQEDSAVYLCASSPTNSNQPQHFGDGTRLSIL.

V is TRBV3-1 (or the pseudogene TRBV3-2) and J is TRBJ2-7; D unclear. Trimming left V 1 base short and J 7 bases short, with 14 bases between. The germline CDR1 and CDR2 sequences are LGHDT and YNNKEL (reference sequence). The CDR3 length is 14 residues. CDR3 sequence: CASSQVRTDGEQYF. The DNA for the CDR3 is TGTGCCAGCAGCCAAGTAAGAACTGACGGGGAGCAGTACTTC.

J is TRBJ2-2 and V is TRBV7-2, with D tentatively TRBD1 (6 bases). The V end was cut by 0 bases, the J end by 6 bases, with 11 bases between. Germline-derived CDR1 and CDR2 are SGHTA and FQGNSA. This CDR3 has 15 amino acids. For the CDR3, the DNA is TGTGCCAGCAGCTTAGCTGGACAGAGCCCCGGGGAGCTGTTTTTT. Translation: CASSLAGQSPGELFF.

The chain carries TRBV5-1 and TRBJ2-3; 14 positions match TRBD2. This CDR3 is 20 amino acids long. V dropped 5 bases and J dropped 0; count of bases not matched to a gene: 14. Germline CDR1 is SGHRS and CDR2 is YFSETQ. CDR3 sequence (DNA): TGCGCCAGCAGGAAGGGGACTAGCGGGAGTGGGATTACTAGCACAGATACGCAGTATTTT. Protein product: CASRKGTSGSGITSTDTQYF.

This clone was counted only a few times. The CDR3 is CASSLVVGEKLFF. Here the CDR3 DNA reads TGTGCCAGCAGCTTAGTGGTTGGCGAAAAACTGTTTTTT. J is TRBJ1-4 and V is TRBV7-9, with D uncertain. Germline CDR1 and CDR2: SEHNR and FQNEAQ (reference sequence). The CDR3 contains 13 residues. V was shortened by 1 base and J by 8 bases, with 8 bases between the two germline ends.

The chain carries TRBV7-9 and TRBJ1-6, with 10 bases identical to TRBD1. CDR1 and CDR2 (germline): SEHNR, FQNEAQ (reference sequence). The CDR3 is 16 residues long. The V and J ends lost 6 bases and 7 bases, in that order; junction bases with no gene match: 9. CDR3: CASRNPGGQGNSPLHF. The CDR3 nucleotides read TGTGCCAGCAGGAACCCGGGGGGACAGGGGAATTCACCCCTCCACTTT.

The chain couples TRBV6-5 to TRBJ1-2, with D unclear. This CDR3 has 14 amino acids. Between the trimmed V and J ends, which lost 2 bases and 4 bases, there was a span of 11 bases. Germline CDR1 MNHEY, CDR2 SVGAGI. CDR3 protein: CASSYARESYGYTF. CDR3 bases: TGTGCCAGCAGTTACGCCCGGGAGAGCTATGGCTACACCTTC.

The V call is TRBV6-5, the J call TRBJ1-5, with 8 nucleotides matching TRBD1. The CDR3 consists of 14 residues. Germline CDR1 and CDR2: MNHEY and SVGAGI. The trim removed 4 bases at V and 6 bases at J, leaving 5 bases unmatched. The DNA of the CDR3 is TGTGCCAGCAGTTCGGACAGGGTGCGTCAGCCCCAGCATTTT. Encoded protein: CASSSDRVRQPQHF.

The chain couples TRBV4-3 to TRBJ2-7; 7 nucleotides match TRBD1. The CDR3 contains 16 residues. The germline CDR1 and CDR2 sequences are LGHNA and YSLEER. The ends lost 0 bases at V and 0 bases at J; junction bases unmatched: 5. CDR3 residues: CASSQEMTGISYEQYF. The CDR3 DNA reads as TGCGCCAGCAGCCAAGAAATGACAGGGATCTCCTACGAGCAGTACTTC.

In nucleotides, the CDR3 is TGTGCCAGCAGCTTCCTCTCTAGCGGGGGAGGAGGAGATACGCAGTATTTT. Its protein product is CASSFLSSGGGGDTQYF. The chain has TRBV5-6 and TRBJ2-3, with TRBD2 identical over 10 bases. Trimming took 2 bases from V and 5 from J; bases not matched to a gene: 11. Germline loops: CDR1 SGHDT, CDR2 YYEEEE. This CDR3 region has 17 residues.